This passage covers 14 T cell receptor beta chains from one sample sequenced in a study of beta chain features in type 1 diabetes. General observations from the study: TCRB CDR3 length was moderately but significantly reduced in all four CD4+ subsets of Type 1 diabetes patients.

Their antigen targets remain unknown. cDNA synthesis used the whole RNA isolate, giving expressed TCRB sequences. Generated by immunoSEQ multiplex PCR, the TCRdb table keeps only in-frame clones and is missing some. The table lists approximately 600,000 clones, approximately 13% of them singletons, with about 0.11% in the top ten. Sequencing was carried out using naive CD4+ T cells from blood. The receptors originated from a man aged 25 to 40 with type 1 diabetes.

The rearrangement links TRBV30 to TRBJ1-4; D gene unclear. Looked up from germline, CDR1 is GTSNPN and CDR2 is SVGIG (reference sequence). The CDR3 spans 12 residues. The V gene lost 2 bases and the J gene lost 8 bases, with 9 bases spanning the gap. CDR3 protein: CAWSSPSEKLFF. The DNA for the CDR3 is TGTGCCTGGAGTAGTCCTTCGGAAAAACTGTTTTTT.

The J gene is TRBJ2-3, the V gene TRBV25-1; D remains ambiguous. The CDR3 is 13 residues long. The germline V and J ends were trimmed by 3 bases and 2 bases, with 6 bases remaining between them. Germline V CDR1 and CDR2: MGHDK, SYGVNS. This chain's CDR3 is CASSDSYTDTQYF. CDR3 nucleotide sequence: TGTGCCAGCAGTGATAGTTACACAGATACGCAGTATTTT.

The chain employs TRBV7-9 and TRBJ2-2; the D gene is possibly TRBD1 (6 bases). CDR3 length: 14 residues. V was cut by 3 bases and J by 3 bases, with 8 bases left in between. Germline V gene sequence: CDR1 SEHNR, CDR2 FQNEAQ (reference sequence). CDR3 amino acids: CASSFGQHTGELFF. The DNA of the CDR3 is TGTGCCAGCAGCTTTGGACAGCACACCGGGGAGCTGTTTTTT.

This clone occurred a few times. The chain couples TRBV9 to TRBJ2-7; TRBD1 agrees at 10 bases. The CDR3 covers 14 residues. The germline V gene has CDR1 SGDLS and CDR2 YYNGEE. Unmatched junction bases numbered 6, after V lost 3 bases and J lost 6 bases. CDR3 DNA sequence: TGTGCCAGCAGCGCCACAGGGACAGGGGTCGAGCAGTACTTC. This codes for CASSATGTGVEQYF.

V gene TRBV19 combines with J gene TRBJ1-5; D unclear. The germline V gene has CDR1 LNHDA and CDR2 SQIVND (reference sequence). Trimming shortened V by 1 base and J by 3 bases, and 7 bases separated the two germline ends. The CDR3 contains 14 residues. Written as DNA, the CDR3 is TGTGCCAGTAGTATAGTTGGGCACAATCAGCCCCAGCATTTT. Its translation: CASSIVGHNQPQHF. The whole variable domain, filled in from reference TRBV19 and TRBJ1-5, reads DGGITQSPKYLFRKEGQNVTLSCEQNLNHDAMYWYRQDPGQGLRLIYYSQIVNDFQKGDIAEGYSVSREKKESFPLTVTSAQKNPTAFYLCASSIVGHNQPQHFGDGTRLSIL.

This clone was detected only once. The chain links TRBV7-2 to TRBJ1-2, with D unresolved. Trimming took off 3 bases at V and 4 bases at J, with 12 bases between the two ends. The CDR3 totals 14 residues. Germline CDR1 SGHTA, CDR2 FQGNSA. The CDR3 nucleotides are TGTGCCAGCAGCTTGGCTCCTTCCACCTATGGCTACACCTTC. It translates to CASSLAPSTYGYTF.

This clone was found a few times. V usage is TRBV19 and J usage is TRBJ2-4, with D maybe TRBD2 (6 bases). V lost 1 base and J 0 bases, leaving 16 bases between the germline ends. In germline, CDR1 is LNHDA, CDR2 SQIVND (reference sequence). The CDR3 has 18 amino acids. This CDR3 reads CASSIAGPSAPAKNIQYF. Written as DNA, the CDR3 is TGTGCCAGTAGTATAGCCGGTCCTAGCGCCCCAGCCAAAAACATTCAGTACTTC. The full variable domain, with the rest looked up from reference TRBV19 and TRBJ2-4, is DGGITQSPKYLFRKEGQNVTLSCEQNLNHDAMYWYRQDPGQGLRLIYYSQIVNDFQKGDIAEGYSVSREKKESFPLTVTSAQKNPTAFYLCASSIAGPSAPAKNIQYFGAGTRLSVL.

This chain uses TRBV5-4 with TRBJ1-1; TRBD1 matches 9 bases. The germline CDR1 and CDR2 sequences are SGHNT and YYREEE (reference sequence). J lost 8 bases, V lost 4 bases, and 3 bases had no gene match. There are 12 residues in the CDR3. CDR3 nucleotide sequence: TGTGCCAGCAGCGTGGACAGGGGAGAAGCTTTCTTT. Protein sequence: CASSVDRGEAFF.

In its sample, this clone was seen a few times. The chain has TRBV4-2 and TRBJ1-2, with D perhaps TRBD1 (6 bases). The germline V gene encodes CDR1 LGHNA and CDR2 YNFKEQ. Between the trimmed V and J ends, which lost 1 base and 2 bases, there was a span of 14 bases. The CDR3 is 16 amino acids. DNA of the CDR3: TGTGCCAGCAGCCAAGCTGCACAGGGAGACAACTATGGCTACACCTTC. It translates to CASSQAAQGDNYGYTF.

This clone has only a few counts. V and J are TRBV5-4 and TRBJ2-1; perhaps TRBD2 as D (6 bases). CDR1 and CDR2 (germline): SGHNT, YYREEE (reference sequence). The CDR3 extends over 17 amino acids. Trimming took off 4 bases at V and 0 bases at J, with 17 bases between the two ends. CDR3 DNA: TGTGCCAGCAGCCCGCCCGGGGGACCCAACTCCTACAATGAGCAGTTCTTC. Encoded protein: CASSPPGGPNSYNEQFF.

This clone was recorded a few times. V and J are TRBV28 and TRBJ2-7; 10 bases match TRBD1. This CDR3 contains 15 residues. The J segment lost 5 bases and the V segment lost 6 bases, leaving 10 bases of the junction unmatched. Germline V CDR1 and CDR2: MDHEN, SYDVKM. Here the CDR3 reads CASRPGTGESHEQYF. DNA for the CDR3: TGTGCCAGCAGACCCGGGACAGGGGAGTCCCACGAGCAGTACTTC.

In this sample, this clone turned up a few times. This chain links TRBV4-2 with TRBJ2-5, with 11 bases matching TRBD2. Germline-derived CDR1 and CDR2 are LGHNA and YNFKEQ. This CDR3 comprises 17 residues. Germline trimming cut 4 bases from V and 2 bases from J; bases unmatched to any gene: 9. The CDR3 region has the DNA TGTGCCAGCAGCCGTAGCGGGGGGGCCTCAAATCAAGAGACCCAGTACTTC. It codes for CASSRSGGASNQETQYF.

This clone was seen only a few times. The V gene is TRBV5-7, the J gene TRBJ2-7, with 12 bases aligning to TRBD2. TRBV5-7 is flagged as an ORF with uncertain function. V shed 3 bases, J shed 2 bases, and the junction held 6 bases outside the gene matches. This CDR3 comprises 16 residues. CDR3 amino acids: CASSSGLAGPTYEQYF. CDR3 nucleotides: TGTGCCAGCAGCTCTGGACTAGCGGGGCCTACCTACGAGCAGTACTTC.

V usage is TRBV27 and J usage is TRBJ2-3; TRBD1 is a possible D gene (7 bases). Germline V CDR1 and CDR2: MNHEY, SMNVEV (reference sequence). The CDR3 is 18 residues long. V was clipped by 4 bases and J by 1 base, with 21 bases between them. The CDR3 coding sequence is TGTGCCAGCAGTTATGTTTCGGGCGGGACAGTTGGCACAGATACGCAGTATTTT. Translated: CASSYVSGGTVGTDTQYF.